The 22 T cell receptor beta chains reported below all come from one sample, sequenced in a study of blood T cell repertoires in COVID-19. Profiling relied on immunoSEQ multiplex PCR, and the TCRdb table lists in-frame clones only, not all of them. The sample has 130,000 or so clones, roughly four fifths seen once. The sample consisted of peripheral blood. These receptors were obtained from a human donor in a cohort sampled during active COVID-19.

The chain carries TRBV5-6 and TRBJ2-3; TRBD1 matches 9 bases. Germline V gene sequence: CDR1 SGHDT, CDR2 YYEEEE. The CDR3 is 15 amino acids. V lost 3 bases, J lost 4 bases, and 6 bases stayed unmatched. The DNA for the CDR3 is TGTGCCAGCAGCTGGGGGAGGACAGGGGCAGATACGCAGTATTTT. Protein: CASSWGRTGADTQYF.

This chain uses TRBV5-1 with TRBJ2-7; D is possibly TRBD2 (6 bases). The CDR3 is 15 residues long. Deletions cut 0 bases from V and 7 bases from J, with 17 bases between. CDR1 SGHRS and CDR2 YFSETQ come from the germline V gene. The CDR3 region has the DNA TGCGCCAGCAGCTTGGCGGTCGGGGGACTGGATGAGCAGTACTTC. Protein: CASSLAVGGLDEQYF.

The V gene is TRBV7-9, the J gene TRBJ1-1, with 10 nucleotides matching TRBD1. The CDR3 consists of 16 residues. The germline CDR1 and CDR2 sequences are SEHNR and FQNEAQ (reference sequence). With V trimmed by 5 bases and J by 4 bases, 10 bases remained unmatched. This CDR3 reads CASSQRQGARSTEAFF. CDR3 nucleotides: TGTGCCAGCAGCCAGCGACAGGGGGCGCGGAGCACTGAAGCTTTCTTT.

The J gene is TRBJ2-7, the V gene TRBV6-2 or TRBV6-3, with D hard to call. This CDR3 has 11 amino acids. Germline lookup yields CDR1 MNHEY and CDR2 SVGEGT. V was shortened by 6 bases and J by 3 bases, with 6 bases between the two germline ends. The chain's CDR3 is CASRYLYEQYF. Written as DNA, the CDR3 is TGTGCCAGCAGGTACCTCTACGAGCAGTACTTC.

The chain has TRBV11-2 and TRBJ1-5; TRBD1 agrees at 9 bases. Trimming cost V 1 base and J 4 bases; bases outside gene matches: 2. The length of the CDR3 is 15 residues. CDR1 and CDR2 from the germline V gene are SGHAT and FQNNGV. The CDR3 region has the DNA TGTGCCAGCAGCTTAGGCGGGACAGGGAATCAGCCCCAGCATTTT. Translation: CASSLGGTGNQPQHF.

V gene TRBV5-4 combines with J gene TRBJ2-7, with 8 bases that match TRBD1. V shed 4 bases and J 4 bases; nucleotides not matched to a gene: 7. Germline CDR1 SGHNT, CDR2 YYREEE (reference sequence). This CDR3 has 14 amino acids. CDR3 sequence reads: CASSTGGPFYEQYF. The CDR3 bases are TGTGCCAGCAGCACAGGGGGACCATTTTACGAGCAGTACTTC.

Only one count was recorded for this clone. The V and J genes are TRBV28 and TRBJ1-2; D is ambiguous. Germline V gene sequence: CDR1 MDHEN, CDR2 SYDVKM. V was shortened by 3 bases and J by 4 bases, with 9 bases between the two germline ends. This CDR3 contains 13 residues. CDR3 protein: CASSFNPPYGYTF. CDR3 DNA: TGTGCCAGCAGTTTCAATCCCCCCTATGGCTACACCTTC.

This chain uses TRBV7-8 with TRBJ2-7; TRBD2 agrees at 14 bases. The CDR3 runs 15 residues. Germline lookup yields CDR1 SGHVS and CDR2 FQNEAQ. Trimming cost V 5 bases and J 4 bases; bases outside gene matches: 4. The CDR3 here is CASSDRTSGGYEQYF. The CDR3, as DNA: TGTGCCAGCAGCGACCGGACTAGCGGGGGGTACGAGCAGTACTTC.

In DNA form, the CDR3 reads TGTGCCAGCAGTGAGAGTTGGGCCTCCAAGTCGAGAGGCTACACCTTC. Translating it yields CASSESWASKSRGYTF. The chain uses TRBV2 and TRBJ1-2; D ambiguous. Trimming cost V 3 bases and J 8 bases, with 22 bases left between them. The CDR3 sequence is 16 residues long. Germline CDR1 SNHLY, CDR2 FYNNEI.

This chain links TRBV3-1 (or the pseudogene TRBV3-2) with TRBJ2-1, with TRBD2 matching over 13 bases. Trimming cost V 0 bases and J 15 bases; bases outside gene matches: 8. The germline gives CDR1 LGHDT, CDR2 YNNKEL (reference sequence). The CDR3 contains 15 residues. This chain's CDR3 is CASSQDELAGGPMFF. In DNA form, the CDR3 reads TGTGCCAGCAGCCAAGATGAACTAGCGGGGGGGCCGATGTTCTTC.

The chain recombines TRBV19 with TRBJ2-2, with TRBD2 identical over 12 bases. CDR3 length: 17 residues. CDR1 is LNHDA and CDR2 is SQIVND in the germline V gene (reference sequence). The V segment lost 5 bases and the J segment 7 bases; nucleotides outside the gene matches: 11. CDR3 nucleotides: TGTGCCAGTAGTCCCCCTAGCGGGGGGGAAAAAGGCGGGGAGCTGTTTTTT. Amino acids: CASSPPSGGEKGGELFF.

The rearrangement joins TRBV5-1 to TRBJ1-3; tentative D call: TRBD1 (5 bases). CDR3 length equals 14 residues. Germline assignment: CDR1 SGHRS and CDR2 YFSETQ. V gave up 0 bases and J gave up 8 bases, with 12 bases separating them. CDR3 loop: CASSLGTIIDTIYF. CDR3 sequence (DNA): TGCGCCAGCAGCTTGGGGACAATAATAGACACCATATATTTT.

The chain has TRBV2 and TRBJ2-2; 9 bases match TRBD1. The CDR3 is made up of 14 amino acids. V was clipped by 4 bases and J by 5 bases; unmatched bases: 2. Germline CDR1 is SNHLY and CDR2 is FYNNEI. CDR3 sequence: CASSGQGETGELFF. For the CDR3, the DNA is TGTGCCAGCAGTGGACAGGGGGAGACCGGGGAGCTGTTTTTT.

The chain is built from TRBV12-2 and TRBJ2-7; whether TRBD1, the table's D call, matches the DNA was not checked. TRBV12-2 is designated a pseudogene. The CDR3 extends over 16 amino acids. The CDR3 DNA follows: TGTGCAAGTCGCTTATTATACAGACAGGAGATCTACGAGCAGTACTTC. Amino acid sequence: CASRLLYRQEIYEQYF.

This clone is a singleton in its sample. This sequence joins TRBV11-2 and TRBJ2-1; D might be TRBD2 (6 bases). V dropped 5 bases and J dropped 5 bases, with 16 bases sitting between them. This CDR3 comprises 15 residues. CDR1 is SGHAT and CDR2 is FQNNGV in the germline V gene. CDR3 coding DNA: TGTGCCAGCAGCCCGACCCGGGGGATCCACAATGAGCAGTTCTTC. Translated, it gives CASSPTRGIHNEQFF.

V and J are TRBV12-3 or TRBV12-4 and TRBJ1-1; D possibly corresponds to TRBD1 (6 bases). The CDR3 sequence is 13 residues long. V was clipped by 3 bases and J by 1 base, with 6 bases between them. CDR3 sequence: CASSLGQNTEAFF. DNA for the CDR3: TGTGCCAGCAGTTTGGGACAGAACACTGAAGCTTTCTTT.

This clone was seen just once. The chain joins TRBV6-5 to TRBJ2-5; TRBD2 is a possible D gene (6 bases). Deletions cut 6 bases from V and 5 bases from J, with 10 bases between. The CDR3 totals 12 residues. CDR1 and CDR2 (germline): MNHEY, SVGAGI. This chain's CDR3 is CASRRGVETQYF. CDR3 in DNA: TGTGCCAGCAGGCGGGGAGTTGAGACCCAGTACTTC.

The rearrangement uses TRBV29-1 and TRBJ2-7, with 16 bases matching TRBD2. This CDR3 is 18 amino acids long. The V gene's germline CDR1 is SQVTM and CDR2 ANQGSEA. Germline trimming cut 4 bases from V and 3 bases from J; bases unmatched to any gene: 12. This CDR3 is CSVGGPSGLAGGLYEQYF. In DNA, the CDR3 is TGCAGCGTTGGGGGACCATCGGGACTAGCGGGGGGGCTCTACGAGCAGTACTTC.

V is TRBV13 and J is TRBJ2-7, with TRBD1 matching over 7 bases. Germline assignment: CDR1 PRHDT and CDR2 FYEKMQ (reference sequence). The junction had 5 bases not matched to a gene; V was cut back by 0 bases and J by 6 bases. The CDR3 totals 14 residues. The DNA of the CDR3 is TGTGCCAGCAGCTTAGGCGGGACAGTTGGCGAGCAGTACTTC. It is translated as CASSLGGTVGEQYF. Based on the CDR3 plus reference TRBV13 and TRBJ2-7, the full variable domain is AAGVIQSPRHLIKEKRETATLKCYPIPRHDTVYWYQQGPGQDPQFLISFYEKMQSDKGSIPDRFSAQQFSDYHSELNMSSLELGDSALYFCASSLGGTVGEQYFGPGTRLTVT.

The rearrangement links TRBV19 to TRBJ2-5; TRBD1 aligns across 7 bases. V lost 6 bases to trimming and J lost 3 bases; unmatched junction nucleotides: 7. Germline CDR1 is LNHDA and CDR2 is SQIVND (reference sequence). CDR3 length: 14 amino acids. The CDR3 sequence: CASSSTGIKETQYF. CDR3 bases: TGTGCCAGTAGCTCGACAGGGATTAAAGAGACCCAGTACTTC. Full variable domain (rest looked up from reference TRBV19 and TRBJ2-5): DGGITQSPKYLFRKEGQNVTLSCEQNLNHDAMYWYRQDPGQGLRLIYYSQIVNDFQKGDIAEGYSVSREKKESFPLTVTSAQKNPTAFYLCASSSTGIKETQYFGPGTRLLVL.

The V gene is TRBV6-1, the J gene TRBJ1-2; D remains unclear. Germline values: CDR1 MNHNS, CDR2 SASEGT. The V and J ends lost 3 bases and 7 bases respectively, with 12 bases between them. This CDR3 is 13 amino acids long. In DNA form, the CDR3 reads TGTGCCAGCAGTGAGACATACATCTCTGGCTACACCTTC. Translated: CASSETYISGYTF.

This clone was observed once. V is TRBV7-6 and J is TRBJ2-3, with 11 bases fitting TRBD2. Germline lookup yields CDR1 SGHVS and CDR2 FNYEAQ. CDR3 size: 17 residues. V lost 5 bases to trimming and J lost 7 bases; unmatched junction nucleotides: 14. The CDR3 DNA sequence: TGTGCCAGCAGCCCCGCCCTACTAGCGGGGGCCAATAATACGCAGTATTTT. Protein product: CASSPALLAGANNTQYF.